This T cell receptor (beta chain) was profiled in a study of technical replicates of blood from a few donors. The method was immunoSEQ multiplex PCR; TCRdb's version includes in-frame clones alone and lacks a portion of them. The repertoire holds under 95,000 clones, with around 94% as singletons. The receptor was isolated from a human donor in good health. Sample: T cells isolated from PBMCs.

CDR3 DNA sequence: TGTGCCAGCAGTCCAAAACCTACTAGCACAGATACGCAGTATTTT. It specifies CASSPKPTSTDTQYF. V usage is TRBV27 and J usage is TRBJ2-3; D is undetermined. This CDR3 comprises 15 residues. The germline V gene has CDR1 MNHEY and CDR2 SMNVEV (reference sequence). V lost 5 bases to trimming and J lost 0 bases, with 12 bases between them.